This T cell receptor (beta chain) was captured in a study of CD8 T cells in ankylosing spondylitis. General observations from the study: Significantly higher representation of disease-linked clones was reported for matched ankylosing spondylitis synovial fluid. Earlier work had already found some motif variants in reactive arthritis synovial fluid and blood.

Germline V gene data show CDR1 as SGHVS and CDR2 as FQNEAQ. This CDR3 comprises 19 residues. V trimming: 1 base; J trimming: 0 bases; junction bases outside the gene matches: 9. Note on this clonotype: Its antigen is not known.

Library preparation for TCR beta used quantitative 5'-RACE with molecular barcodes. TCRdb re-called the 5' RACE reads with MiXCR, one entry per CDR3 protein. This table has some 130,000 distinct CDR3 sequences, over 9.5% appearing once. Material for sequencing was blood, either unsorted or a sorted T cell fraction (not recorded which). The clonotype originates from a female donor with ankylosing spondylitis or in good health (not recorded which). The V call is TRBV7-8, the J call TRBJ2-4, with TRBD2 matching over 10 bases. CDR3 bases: TGTGCCAGCAGCTTAGAAGGACTAGCGGAGGGGTTAGCCAAAAACATTCAGTACTTC. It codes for CASSLEGLAEGLAKNIQYF.